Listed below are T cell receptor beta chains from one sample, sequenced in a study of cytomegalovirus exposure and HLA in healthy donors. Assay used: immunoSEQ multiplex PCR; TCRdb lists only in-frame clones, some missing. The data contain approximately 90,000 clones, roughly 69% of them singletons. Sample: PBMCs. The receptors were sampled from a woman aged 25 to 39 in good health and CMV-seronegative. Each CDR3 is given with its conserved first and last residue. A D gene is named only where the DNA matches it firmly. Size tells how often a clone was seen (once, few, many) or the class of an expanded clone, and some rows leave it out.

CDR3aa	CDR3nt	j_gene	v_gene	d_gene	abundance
CASSPPGADTQYF	TGTGCCAGCTCACCACCGGGAGCAGATACGCAGTATTTT	TRBJ2-3	TRBV18	NA	NA
CATSRGGVAYEQYF	TGTGCCACCAGCAGGGGAGGGGTGGCCTACGAGCAGTACTTC	TRBJ2-7	TRBV15	TRBD2	NA
CASSANRGVPGELFF	TGCGCCAGCAGTGCGAACAGGGGGGTCCCCGGGGAGCTGTTTTTT	TRBJ2-2	TRBV10-2	TRBD1	NA
CASSFGTGGTYEQYF	TGTGCCAGCAGCTTCGGGACAGGGGGAACCTACGAGCAGTACTTC	TRBJ2-7	TRBV7-2	TRBD1	NA
CASSPDRNSPLHF	TGTGCCAGCAGCCCAGACAGAAATTCACCCCTCCACTTT	TRBJ1-6	TRBV11-2	NA	NA
CASSTRDSSGNTIYF	TGTGCCAGCAGCACTCGGGATTCCTCTGGAAACACCATATATTTT	TRBJ1-3	TRBV6-5	NA	NA
CASSSDRGLGGYTF	TGCGCCAGCAGCTCGGACAGGGGGCTGGGTGGCTACACCTTC	TRBJ1-2	TRBV5-1	TRBD1	NA
CASSSVGQSYEQYF	TGTGCCAGCAGCTCAGTCGGACAGTCCTACGAGCAGTACTTC	TRBJ2-7	TRBV7-9	NA	NA
CASSYSFAGANVLTF	TGTGCCAGCAGTTACTCGTTCGCTGGGGCCAACGTCCTGACTTTC	TRBJ2-6	TRBV6-5	NA	NA
CASRPGGSNEKLFF	TGTGCCAGTAGACCTGGAGGGTCTAATGAAAAACTGTTTTTT	TRBJ1-4	TRBV19	NA	NA
CASRWGRRLTEAFF	TGTGCCAGCCGTTGGGGGCGGCGGTTGACTGAAGCTTTCTTT	TRBJ1-1	TRBV27	NA	NA
CASSPTAWRESTEAFF	TGTGCCAGCAGCCCCACCGCTTGGAGGGAAAGCACTGAAGCTTTCTTT	TRBJ1-1	TRBV9	NA	NA
CASSLQTGGGHEAFF	TGTGCCAGCAGCCTCCAGACAGGAGGAGGCCATGAAGCTTTCTTT	TRBJ1-1	TRBV9	NA	NA
CASSTKWTGNQPQHF	TGTGCCAGCAGTACCAAATGGACAGGCAATCAGCCCCAGCATTTT	TRBJ1-5	TRBV6-5	NA	once
CASSLGETGAPYNEQFF	TGTGCCAGCAGCTTAGGGGAGACAGGCGCGCCCTACAATGAGCAGTTCTTC	TRBJ2-1	TRBV11-3	NA	NA
CASSIRVNTEAFF	TGTGCCAGTAGTATCCGGGTGAACACTGAAGCTTTCTTT	TRBJ1-1	TRBV19	NA	NA
CASSLGTGGDTQYF	TGCGCCAGCAGCTTGGGGACAGGAGGAGATACGCAGTATTTT	TRBJ2-3	TRBV5-1	TRBD1	NA
CASSAGTAYEQYF	TGTGCCAGCAGCGCCGGGACAGCTTACGAGCAGTACTTC	TRBJ2-7	TRBV9	TRBD1	NA
CASISIPGQQGYTF	TGTGCCAGCATCTCCATACCGGGACAGCAGGGCTACACCTTC	TRBJ1-2	TRBV28	TRBD1	NA
CASRGLAAVNEQFF	TGTGCCAGCAGAGGACTAGCGGCCGTCAATGAGCAGTTCTTC	TRBJ2-1	TRBV2	TRBD2	NA
CASSSTTQVGYGYTF	TGTGCCAGCAGTTCCACGACACAGGTGGGCTATGGCTACACCTTC	TRBJ1-2	TRBV7-9	NA	NA
CASSVGLAGAFYNEQFF	TGTGCCAGCAGCGTGGGACTAGCGGGGGCTTTCTACAATGAGCAGTTCTTC	TRBJ2-1	TRBV9	TRBD2	once
CASSYGLAGGREQFF	TGTGCCAGCAGCTATGGACTAGCGGGGGGACGGGAGCAGTTCTTC	TRBJ2-1	TRBV7-6	TRBD2	NA
CASKLAGTAKETQYF	TGTGCCAGCAAGTTGGCCGGGACAGCCAAAGAGACCCAGTACTTC	TRBJ2-5	TRBV27	TRBD1	NA
CASGWDRGNTEAFF	TGCGCCAGCGGCTGGGACAGGGGGAACACTGAAGCTTTCTTT	TRBJ1-1	TRBV4-3	TRBD1	medium-sized
CASSSPGQGYNEQFF	TGTGCCAGCAGTAGTCCGGGACAGGGCTACAATGAGCAGTTCTTC	TRBJ2-1	TRBV6-6	TRBD1	few
CASGSPGEAFF	TGTGCTAGTGGTTCCCCCGGGGAAGCTTTCTTT	TRBJ1-1	TRBV12-5	NA	NA